This is a list of T cell receptor beta chains from one sample in a study of CD4 T cells in relation to SARS-CoV-2 and coronaviruses. Profiling relied on immunoSEQ multiplex PCR, and the TCRdb table lists in-frame clones only, not all of them. Seen here are more than 15,000 clones, approximately 80% observed once, and the top ten hold about a quarter. The antigens of these receptors remain unknown. Sequencing input: CD4+ T cells from PBMCs, cultured in vitro. These TCRs come from a human donor in good health. The CDR3 runs from the conserved cysteine through the conserved F or W. Each record gives: V gene, clone size, J gene, D gene, CDR3 protein, CDR3 DNA. A D gene is named only where the DNA matches it firmly. A row's size may be missing; if present it is once, few, many or a size class.

>TRBV5-1|NA|TRBJ2-7|NA
CASRSRAGTTFYEQYF
TGCGCCAGCCGTTCCCGAGCCGGGACAACGTTTTACGAGCAGTACTTC
>TRBV20-1|NA|TRBJ2-1|NA
CSASHRGTNEQFF
TGCAGTGCTAGTCACCGGGGGACCAATGAGCAGTTCTTC
>TRBV27|NA|TRBJ2-7|NA
CASSSEGWDVYEQYF
TGTGCCAGCAGTTCCGAAGGGTGGGATGTATACGAGCAGTACTTC
>TRBV5-1|NA|TRBJ2-7|NA
CASRFVGAYEQYF
TGCGCCAGCAGGTTCGTCGGAGCCTACGAGCAGTACTTC
>TRBV10-3|few|TRBJ2-1|NA
CAITWTPSSSYNEQFF
TGTGCCATCACCTGGACTCCCTCGAGCTCCTACAATGAGCAGTTCTTC
>TRBV11-1|NA|TRBJ1-5|NA
CASSLLLGQPQHF
TGTGCCAGCAGCTTGTTACTTGGGCAGCCCCAGCATTTT
>TRBV5-5|NA|TRBJ1-1|TRBD1
CASSQTPLDRGSEAFF
TGTGCCAGCAGCCAAACCCCCTTGGACAGGGGGTCTGAAGCTTTCTTT
>TRBV2|NA|TRBJ2-1|TRBD2
CASSLLASFYNEQFF
TGTGCCAGCAGTTTACTAGCGAGCTTCTACAATGAGCAGTTCTTC
>TRBV9|NA|TRBJ1-6|NA
CASSTWDGNNSPLHF
TGTGCCAGCAGCACTTGGGACGGGAATAATTCACCCCTCCACTTT
>TRBV6-4|NA|TRBJ2-2|TRBD1
CASRGQGDTGELFF
TGTGCCAGCAGGGGACAGGGGGACACCGGGGAGCTGTTTTTT
>TRBV4-2|NA|TRBJ1-5|TRBD1
CASSQAGQGPGGNQPQHF
TGTGCCAGCAGCCAAGCCGGACAGGGGCCCGGTGGCAATCAGCCCCAGCATTTT
>TRBV10-3|NA|TRBJ2-3|NA
CASRGAEGPDTQYF
TGTGCCAGCAGGGGGGCAGAAGGGCCGGATACGCAGTATTTT
>TRBV11-2|NA|TRBJ2-5|NA
CASSLNQETQYF
TGTGCCAGCAGCCTAAACCAAGAGACCCAGTACTTC
>TRBV5-1|NA|TRBJ2-1|TRBD1
CASSAGQGAFNEQFF
TGCGCCAGCAGCGCCGGACAGGGGGCTTTTAATGAGCAGTTCTTC
>TRBV24-1|once|TRBJ2-3|NA
CATSGAGWDTQYF
TGTGCCACCAGTGGCGCAGGGTGGGATACGCAGTATTTT
>TRBV24-1|NA|TRBJ2-3|TRBD1
CATRARQGPTDTQYF
TGTGCCACCAGGGCCCGACAGGGGCCCACAGATACGCAGTATTTT
>TRBV19|once|TRBJ2-1|TRBD1
CASRQRGSRGTHEQFF
TGTGCCAGTAGGCAAAGGGGGAGCAGGGGGACACATGAGCAGTTCTTC
>TRBV5-1|NA|TRBJ1-1|NA
CASRRDYREGGTEAFF
TGCGCCAGCAGGCGTGATTACAGGGAAGGGGGCACTGAAGCTTTCTTT
>TRBV2|NA|TRBJ2-7|TRBD1
CASKRGQNYEQYF
TGTGCCAGCAAAAGGGGGCAGAACTACGAGCAGTACTTC
>TRBV19|NA|TRBJ2-4|NA
CASSETKIQYF
TGTGCCAGTAGTGAGACTAAGATTCAGTACTTC
>TRBV12-5|NA|TRBJ2-3|NA
CASGSGLHSTDTQYF
TGTGCTAGTGGTTCGGGACTTCACAGCACAGATACGCAGTATTTT
>TRBV9|few|TRBJ2-7|TRBD1
CASSDSDRGEQYF
TGTGCCAGCAGCGATTCTGACAGGGGCGAGCAGTACTTC
>TRBV14|NA|TRBJ1-3|NA
CASSAGAGNTIYF
TGTGCCAGCAGCGCGGGTGCTGGAAACACCATATATTTT
>TRBV27|few|TRBJ1-2|NA
CASSSRLGQGYHGYTF
TGTGCCAGCAGTTCCCGCCTCGGGCAGGGGTACCATGGCTACACCTTC
>TRBV3-1/TRBV3-2|few|TRBJ2-2|TRBD2
CASSYKLAGVLGELFF
TGTGCCAGCAGCTATAAACTAGCGGGAGTTCTCGGGGAGCTGTTTTTT
>TRBV5-1|NA|TRBJ2-3|TRBD2
CASSSHKATSGAADTQYF
TGCGCCAGCAGCTCCCATAAAGCAACTAGCGGGGCCGCAGATACGCAGTATTTT
>TRBV5-5|NA|TRBJ2-2|TRBD1
CASSRLGTGNAGELFF
TGTGCCAGCAGCCGTCTCGGGACAGGGAATGCCGGGGAGCTGTTTTTT
>TRBV19|medium-sized|TRBJ2-5|TRBD1
CASSTTGGILETQYF
TGTGCCAGTAGTACGACAGGGGGGATCTTGGAGACCCAGTACTTC
>TRBV3-1/TRBV3-2|few|TRBJ1-2|TRBD1
CASSQRAGGQGASSYTF
TGTGCCAGCAGCCAGAGGGCTGGGGGACAGGGGGCGTCTAGCTACACCTTC
>TRBV24-1|NA|TRBJ1-1|TRBD1
CATRTTTGAEAFF
TGTGCCACCAGGACAACTACAGGGGCTGAAGCTTTCTTT
>TRBV28|NA|TRBJ1-1|NA
CASSWTNTEAFF
TGTGCCAGCAGTTGGACGAACACTGAAGCTTTCTTT
>TRBV6-6|NA|TRBJ2-7|NA
CASTRGGHGEQYF
TGTGCCAGCACCAGGGGGGGGCACGGCGAGCAGTACTTC
>TRBV20-1|NA|TRBJ1-2|NA
CSAGGQLTYGYTF
TGCAGTGCTGGTGGGCAGCTTACTTACGGCTACACCTTC
>TRBV12-5|NA|TRBJ1-4|NA
CASGLRLSGPEKLFF
TGTGCTAGTGGTTTGCGGTTGTCAGGCCCGGAAAAACTGTTTTTT
>TRBV24-1|NA|TRBJ2-1|NA
CATSDYLVGLWNYNEQFF
TGTGCCACCAGTGACTACCTCGTAGGACTATGGAATTACAATGAGCAGTTCTTC
>TRBV4-1|NA|TRBJ1-5|NA
CASSQDFVGGIQPQHF
TGCGCCAGCAGCCAAGATTTCGTGGGGGGGATCCAGCCCCAGCATTTT
>TRBV4-2|NA|TRBJ2-5|NA
CASSQDDKTQYF
TGTGCCAGCAGCCAAGATGATAAGACCCAGTACTTC
>TRBV28|medium-sized|TRBJ1-2|TRBD1
CASRSGQGKLYGYTF
TGTGCCAGCAGATCCGGACAGGGGAAACTATATGGCTACACCTTC
>TRBV19|NA|TRBJ1-4|TRBD1
CASSIGDRRPRSDEKLFF
TGTGCCAGTAGTATAGGGGACAGAAGACCAAGGTCGGATGAAAAACTGTTTTTT
>TRBV9|few|TRBJ2-2|TRBD2
CASSPRSWGLAVEGELFF
TGTGCCAGCAGCCCCCGTAGTTGGGGACTAGCGGTCGAGGGGGAGCTGTTTTTT
>TRBV21-1|NA|TRBJ1-1|NA
CASSNRGINYSLMNTEAFF
TGTGCCAGCAGCAACAGAGGCATAAATTACTCCCTCATGAACACTGAAGCTTTCTTT
>TRBV5-4|NA|TRBJ2-5|NA
CASSLAREAGETQYF
TGTGCCAGCAGCTTGGCAAGGGAGGCCGGGGAGACCCAGTACTTC
>TRBV27|NA|TRBJ1-5|NA
CASSSAGPRSNQPQHF
TGTGCCAGCAGCTCCGCAGGGCCCAGGAGCAATCAGCCCCAGCATTTT
>TRBV10-3|NA|TRBJ1-1|NA
CAISGLPRGTEAFF
TGTGCCATCAGTGGACTTCCCCGTGGCACTGAAGCTTTCTTT
>TRBV11-1|NA|TRBJ2-7|TRBD2
CASSPSGTSGRYEQYF
TGTGCCAGCAGCCCGAGTGGGACTAGCGGACGATACGAGCAGTACTTC
>TRBV5-8|NA|TRBJ2-7|NA
CASSSTSGNPYEQYF
TGTGCCAGCAGCTCCACTTCCGGGAACCCCTACGAGCAGTACTTC
>TRBV10-3|NA|TRBJ2-1|NA
CAISEAGVLGQFF
TGTGCCATCAGTGAGGCTGGGGTCTTGGGGCAGTTCTTC
>TRBV4-1|NA|TRBJ2-1|NA
CASSQEWRLNSGFF
TGCGCCAGCAGCCAAGAATGGCGGCTCAACAGCGGTTTCTTC
>TRBV7-8|NA|TRBJ2-1|NA
CASSLEVDNEQFF
TGTGCCAGCAGCTTAGAAGTCGACAATGAGCAGTTCTTC
>TRBV5-8|NA|TRBJ1-2|NA
CASSYGAYGYTF
TGTGCCAGCAGCTACGGGGCCTATGGCTACACCTTC
>TRBV2|medium-sized|TRBJ2-7|TRBD1
CASSEVGQGRSYEQYF
TGTGCCAGCAGTGAGGTTGGACAGGGGCGTTCCTACGAGCAGTACTTC
>TRBV7-9|once|TRBJ1-5|NA
CASSLSTSNQPQHF
TGTGCCAGCAGTTTAAGTACTAGCAATCAGCCCCAGCATTTT